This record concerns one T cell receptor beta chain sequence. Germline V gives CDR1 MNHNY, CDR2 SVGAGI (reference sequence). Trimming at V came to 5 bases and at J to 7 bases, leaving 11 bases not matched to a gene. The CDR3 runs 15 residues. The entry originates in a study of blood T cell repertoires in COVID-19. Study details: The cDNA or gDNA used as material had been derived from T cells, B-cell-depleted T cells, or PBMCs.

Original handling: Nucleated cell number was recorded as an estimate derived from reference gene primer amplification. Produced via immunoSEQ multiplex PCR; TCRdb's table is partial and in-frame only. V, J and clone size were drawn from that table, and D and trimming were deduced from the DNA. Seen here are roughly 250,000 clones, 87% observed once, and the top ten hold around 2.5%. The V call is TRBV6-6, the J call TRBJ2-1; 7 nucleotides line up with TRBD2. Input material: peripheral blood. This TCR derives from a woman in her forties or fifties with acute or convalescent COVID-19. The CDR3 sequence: CASSQPGGSGNEQFF. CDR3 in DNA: TGTGCCAGCAGTCAGCCTGGCGGGAGTGGGAATGAGCAGTTCTTC.